This is a list of T cell receptor beta chains from one sample in a study of blood T cell repertoires in COVID-19. Profiled with immunoSEQ multiplex PCR; TCRdb holds only in-frame clones, not every one. The profile covers some 150,000 clones, with 80% to 90% appearing a single time and around 38% taken by the ten largest. Sequencing was carried out using peripheral blood. These receptor sequences come from a man between 45 and 60 years old who had recovered from COVID-19. Each CDR3 is given with its conserved first and last residue. Each record gives: clone size, J gene, V gene, D gene, CDR3 DNA, CDR3 protein. The D gene is left open where the match is weak. A row's size may be missing; if present it is once, few, many or a size class.

clone size: .
J gene: TRBJ1-3
V gene: TRBV5-6
D gene: .
CDR3 DNA: TGTGCCAGCAGCTTGACGGTTTCGTTCTCTGGAAACACCATATATTTT
CDR3 protein: CASSLTVSFSGNTIYF

clone size: .
J gene: TRBJ2-2
V gene: TRBV23-1
D gene: TRBD1
CDR3 DNA: TGCGCCAGCAGCCCCCGGGACAGAACCGGGGAGCTGTTTTTT
CDR3 protein: CASSPRDRTGELFF

clone size: .
J gene: TRBJ1-5
V gene: TRBV7-2
D gene: TRBD1
CDR3 DNA: TGTGCCAGCAGCGAGACAGGGGAGCCGCATCAGCCCCAGCATTTT
CDR3 protein: CASSETGEPHQPQHF

clone size: .
J gene: TRBJ1-2
V gene: TRBV7-9
D gene: .
CDR3 DNA: TGTGCCAGCAGCTTAGTTGGCGTAAGGGGCGCCTATGGCTACACCTTC
CDR3 protein: CASSLVGVRGAYGYTF

clone size: few
J gene: TRBJ1-1
V gene: TRBV7-3
D gene: .
CDR3 DNA: TGTGCCAGCAGCTTAACGGTCAGGGGTCACACTGAAGCTTTCTTT
CDR3 protein: CASSLTVRGHTEAFF

clone size: .
J gene: TRBJ1-1
V gene: TRBV9
D gene: TRBD1
CDR3 DNA: TGTGCCAGCAGCGCACCGGGACAGGGAGGTGCCGCTTTCTTT
CDR3 protein: CASSAPGQGGAAFF

clone size: .
J gene: TRBJ2-7
V gene: TRBV7-6
D gene: .
CDR3 DNA: TGTGCCAGCAGCCCTGGACAGCTTTCCTACGAGCAGTACTTC
CDR3 protein: CASSPGQLSYEQYF

clone size: .
J gene: TRBJ1-1
V gene: TRBV6-5
D gene: .
CDR3 DNA: TGTGCCAGCAGCCGGTCGGACAGATACACTGAAGCTTTCTTT
CDR3 protein: CASSRSDRYTEAFF

clone size: .
J gene: TRBJ2-3
V gene: TRBV5-6
D gene: TRBD1
CDR3 DNA: TGTGCCAGCAGCTATGGACAGGGCACAGATACGCAGTATTTT
CDR3 protein: CASSYGQGTDTQYF

clone size: .
J gene: TRBJ1-1
V gene: TRBV6-2/TRBV6-3
D gene: .
CDR3 DNA: TGTGCCAGCAGCGCATCCCCGAACAGGGCTGAAGCTTTCTTT
CDR3 protein: CASSASPNRAEAFF

clone size: .
J gene: TRBJ2-5
V gene: TRBV20-1
D gene: .
CDR3 DNA: TGCAGTGCTAGCGGTACGGGGACCCAGTACTTC
CDR3 protein: CSASGTGTQYF

clone size: few
J gene: TRBJ2-3
V gene: TRBV6-5
D gene: .
CDR3 DNA: TGTGCCAGCAGTCAGGGTGGCACAGATACGCAGTATTTT
CDR3 protein: CASSQGGTDTQYF

clone size: once
J gene: TRBJ2-3
V gene: TRBV19
D gene: .
CDR3 DNA: TGTGCCAGTACCCTTACGTGGGCTCAAGGAGATACGCAGTATTTT
CDR3 protein: CASTLTWAQGDTQYF

clone size: .
J gene: TRBJ2-7
V gene: TRBV6-2/TRBV6-3
D gene: TRBD1
CDR3 DNA: TGTGCCAGCAGTTACCCCCGGGACAGCTCCTACGAGCAGTACTTC
CDR3 protein: CASSYPRDSSYEQYF

clone size: .
J gene: TRBJ1-5
V gene: TRBV2
D gene: .
CDR3 DNA: TGTGCCAGCAGTGGGCCAGTAAATAGCAATCAGCCCCAGCATTTT
CDR3 protein: CASSGPVNSNQPQHF

clone size: once
J gene: TRBJ1-1
V gene: TRBV18
D gene: TRBD1
CDR3 DNA: TGTGCCAGCTCACCACGGGGGACAGGGGGCCTGAACACTGAAGCTTTCTTT
CDR3 protein: CASSPRGTGGLNTEAFF

clone size: .
J gene: TRBJ2-5
V gene: TRBV4-3
D gene: .
CDR3 DNA: TGCGCCAGCAGCCAAGATTGGGCAGGGGCAAACCAAGAGACCCAGTACTTC
CDR3 protein: CASSQDWAGANQETQYF

clone size: .
J gene: TRBJ2-5
V gene: TRBV6-1
D gene: .
CDR3 DNA: TGTGCCAGCAGTGAGGGGGCCGCGGGCGAGACCCAGTACTTC
CDR3 protein: CASSEGAAGETQYF

clone size: .
J gene: TRBJ1-2
V gene: TRBV20-1
D gene: .
CDR3 DNA: TGCAGTGCTAGTCTCCAGGGTAACGGCTACACCTTC
CDR3 protein: CSASLQGNGYTF

clone size: .
J gene: TRBJ2-1
V gene: TRBV5-5
D gene: .
CDR3 DNA: TGTGCCAGCAGCTTGCCCCCTTTGGGGGGTTACAATGAGCAGTTCTTC
CDR3 protein: CASSLPPLGGYNEQFF

clone size: .
J gene: TRBJ1-4
V gene: TRBV6-2/TRBV6-3
D gene: TRBD1
CDR3 DNA: TGTGCCAGCAGTTCGCTACAGGGGTCGAATGAAAAACTGTTTTTT
CDR3 protein: CASSSLQGSNEKLFF

clone size: .
J gene: TRBJ1-2
V gene: TRBV6-2/TRBV6-3
D gene: TRBD1
CDR3 DNA: TGTGCCAGCAGCGACAGGGTTTCTACAGGCTACACCTTC
CDR3 protein: CASSDRVSTGYTF

clone size: few
J gene: TRBJ1-5
V gene: TRBV4-1
D gene: .
CDR3 DNA: TGCGCCAGCAGCCCAGGACTAAGGAATCTTCAGCCCCAGCATTTT
CDR3 protein: CASSPGLRNLQPQHF

clone size: .
J gene: TRBJ1-1
V gene: TRBV2
D gene: TRBD1
CDR3 DNA: TGTGCCAGCAGTGACCGGGACAGGGGTACTGAAGCTTTCTTT
CDR3 protein: CASSDRDRGTEAFF

clone size: .
J gene: TRBJ2-3
V gene: TRBV9
D gene: TRBD2
CDR3 DNA: TGTGCCAGCAGCCCGGGACTAGCGGGGGGGACTAGCACAGATACGCAGTATTTT
CDR3 protein: CASSPGLAGGTSTDTQYF

clone size: .
J gene: TRBJ1-4
V gene: TRBV19
D gene: .
CDR3 DNA: TGTGCCAGTAGTATACTGGTATTCCAGGGCGGAGAAAAACTGTTTTTT
CDR3 protein: CASSILVFQGGEKLFF

clone size: .
J gene: TRBJ1-5
V gene: TRBV19
D gene: TRBD1
CDR3 DNA: TGTGCCAGTAGTATTCTTGGGACAGCCAGAAAGAATCAGCCCCAGCATTTT
CDR3 protein: CASSILGTARKNQPQHF

clone size: .
J gene: TRBJ1-2
V gene: TRBV19
D gene: .
CDR3 DNA: TGTGCCAGTAGTATACCCCTCCGGGGGGCAAGGGGCTACACCTTC
CDR3 protein: CASSIPLRGARGYTF

clone size: .
J gene: TRBJ1-5
V gene: TRBV18
D gene: .
CDR3 DNA: TGTGCCAGCTCACGAGTGGGGGAGGGACAGCCCCAGCATTTT
CDR3 protein: CASSRVGEGQPQHF

clone size: .
J gene: TRBJ2-1
V gene: TRBV27
D gene: TRBD1
CDR3 DNA: TGTGCCAGCAGTCCGATTGACAGGGGCTACAATGAGCAGTTCTTC
CDR3 protein: CASSPIDRGYNEQFF

clone size: .
J gene: TRBJ2-7
V gene: TRBV7-9
D gene: TRBD1
CDR3 DNA: TGTGCCAGCAGACAAACAACAGGACAGGGCTCCTACGAGCAGTACTTC
CDR3 protein: CASRQTTGQGSYEQYF

clone size: .
J gene: TRBJ2-1
V gene: TRBV7-2
D gene: TRBD1
CDR3 DNA: TGTGCCAGCAGCCGTGGACAGGGGATTGCGCCAGTTTACAATGAGCAGTTCTTC
CDR3 protein: CASSRGQGIAPVYNEQFF

clone size: .
J gene: TRBJ1-1
V gene: TRBV18
D gene: TRBD1
CDR3 DNA: TGTGCCAGCTTACAGGGGGCGGTCACTGAAGCTTTCTTT
CDR3 protein: CASLQGAVTEAFF

clone size: once
J gene: TRBJ2-7
V gene: TRBV15
D gene: .
CDR3 DNA: TGTGCCACCAGCAGAGCGGGCAGGGGTTCAAGCTCCTACGAGCAGTACTTC
CDR3 protein: CATSRAGRGSSSYEQYF

clone size: .
J gene: TRBJ1-2
V gene: TRBV6-2/TRBV6-3
D gene: TRBD1
CDR3 DNA: TGTGCCAGCAGTTTCGGACAGGGGCGGTTAGATGGCTACACCTTC
CDR3 protein: CASSFGQGRLDGYTF

clone size: few
J gene: TRBJ1-6
V gene: TRBV5-6
D gene: TRBD1
CDR3 DNA: TGTGCCAGCAGTTATGCCCCCCCGGGACAGGGCCCCGGTTCACCCCTCCACTTT
CDR3 protein: CASSYAPPGQGPGSPLHF

clone size: .
J gene: TRBJ2-3
V gene: TRBV5-1
D gene: TRBD2
CDR3 DNA: TGCGCCAGCAGCTTGGCGGACGGGGGGGTAGGAGATACGCAGTATTTT
CDR3 protein: CASSLADGGVGDTQYF

clone size: few
J gene: TRBJ1-2
V gene: TRBV4-1
D gene: .
CDR3 DNA: TGCGCCAGCAGCCAGGAGGTAGGGAGCTATGGCTACACCTTC
CDR3 protein: CASSQEVGSYGYTF

clone size: .
J gene: TRBJ1-6
V gene: TRBV4-3
D gene: .
CDR3 DNA: TGCGCCAGCAGCCAAGTGGGCAGGGGTTTAGGATCCTATAATTCACCCCTCCACTTT
CDR3 protein: CASSQVGRGLGSYNSPLHF

clone size: .
J gene: TRBJ2-2
V gene: TRBV5-4
D gene: .
CDR3 DNA: TGTGCCAGCAGCCTGAACACCGGGGAGCTGTTTTTT
CDR3 protein: CASSLNTGELFF

clone size: .
J gene: TRBJ2-7
V gene: TRBV6-6
D gene: .
CDR3 DNA: TGTGCCAGCAGTTACTCCCCGGACAGTTCCTACGAGCAGTACTTC
CDR3 protein: CASSYSPDSSYEQYF

clone size: .
J gene: TRBJ2-7
V gene: TRBV15
D gene: .
CDR3 DNA: TGTGCCACCAGCTCAGGGGGGTCAGAGAACTACGAGCAGTACTTC
CDR3 protein: CATSSGGSENYEQYF

clone size: .
J gene: TRBJ2-3
V gene: TRBV6-2/TRBV6-3
D gene: TRBD1
CDR3 DNA: TGTGCCAGCAGTACCCCGGGACAGGGTACAGATACGCAGTATTTT
CDR3 protein: CASSTPGQGTDTQYF

clone size: .
J gene: TRBJ2-2
V gene: TRBV5-4
D gene: TRBD2
CDR3 DNA: TGTGCCAGCAGCCCCCCGGGGAGGGCGGACGGGGAGCTGTTTTTT
CDR3 protein: CASSPPGRADGELFF

clone size: few
J gene: TRBJ2-1
V gene: TRBV11-1
D gene: TRBD2
CDR3 DNA: TGTGCCAGCAGCTTAACTAGACTAGCCGGGGGAGGGCAGTTCTTC
CDR3 protein: CASSLTRLAGGGQFF

clone size: .
J gene: TRBJ2-6
V gene: TRBV6-4
D gene: TRBD1
CDR3 DNA: TGTGCCAGCAGTGACGGGGGACAGTCTGGGGCCAACGTCCTGACTTTC
CDR3 protein: CASSDGGQSGANVLTF

clone size: .
J gene: TRBJ1-2
V gene: TRBV25-1
D gene: .
CDR3 DNA: TGTGCCAGCAGTGAATATGTTCAGGGAGGTGGCTACACCTTC
CDR3 protein: CASSEYVQGGGYTF

clone size: .
J gene: TRBJ1-1
V gene: TRBV6-5
D gene: .
CDR3 DNA: TGTGCCAGCAGACAGGCGTCTATGAACACTGAAGCTTTCTTT
CDR3 protein: CASRQASMNTEAFF

clone size: .
J gene: TRBJ1-1
V gene: TRBV4-3
D gene: .
CDR3 DNA: TGCGCCAGCAGCCATTCAGGGAGGGGCACTGAAGCTTTCTTT
CDR3 protein: CASSHSGRGTEAFF

clone size: .
J gene: TRBJ2-3
V gene: TRBV7-6
D gene: TRBD2
CDR3 DNA: TGTGCCAGCAGCTTACTTAGCGGGGGAGGTACAGATACGCAGTATTTT
CDR3 protein: CASSLLSGGGTDTQYF

clone size: .
J gene: TRBJ1-5
V gene: TRBV19
D gene: TRBD1
CDR3 DNA: TGTGCCAGTAAGAGGGAGGGACAGGGAGGGCAGCCCCAGCATTTT
CDR3 protein: CASKREGQGGQPQHF

clone size: .
J gene: TRBJ1-5
V gene: TRBV5-1
D gene: TRBD1
CDR3 DNA: TGCGCCAGCAGCGACGGGACAGGGGTCAATCAGCCCCAGCATTTT
CDR3 protein: CASSDGTGVNQPQHF

clone size: once
J gene: TRBJ1-5
V gene: TRBV6-1
D gene: .
CDR3 DNA: TGTGCCAGCAGTGAGAGGGCAGAGAATCAGCCCCAGCATTTT
CDR3 protein: CASSERAENQPQHF

clone size: few
J gene: TRBJ2-2
V gene: TRBV7-9
D gene: TRBD1
CDR3 DNA: TGTGCCAGCAGCTTAATCACAGGGGGCACCGGGGAGCTGTTTTTT
CDR3 protein: CASSLITGGTGELFF

clone size: .
J gene: TRBJ2-7
V gene: TRBV14
D gene: TRBD2
CDR3 DNA: TGTGCCAGCAGCCAGGTAGCGGGAACCTACGAGCAGTACTTC
CDR3 protein: CASSQVAGTYEQYF